Listed below are T cell receptor beta chains from one sample, sequenced in a study of cytomegalovirus exposure and HLA in healthy donors. The protocol was immunoSEQ multiplex PCR, while the TCRdb copy is restricted to in-frame clones and leaves out a portion. The data hold some 120,000 clones, with 82% observed a single time. Material: PBMCs. The receptors shown here come from a male donor in good health and CMV-seropositive. Each CDR3 is given with its conserved first and last residue. D genes are given only for firm matches. Clone size is stated in some rows and not others, as once, few, many or a class when expanded.

13	TRBV19	-	-	TRBJ1-1	TGTGCCAGTAGTATAGAACAGGGATCCCTAGCTTTCTTT	CASSIEQGSLAFF
15	TRBV7-2	-	-	TRBJ2-3	TGTGCCAGCAGCCAGGGGACGGCCAACACAGATACGCAGTATTTT	CASSQGTANTDTQYF
16	TRBV2	TRBD1	-	TRBJ1-4	TGTGCCAGCAGTTTGACAGGGGGCAGAACTAATGAAAAACTGTTTTTT	CASSLTGGRTNEKLFF
11	TRBV2	-	-	TRBJ2-7	TGTGCCAGCAGTGCCCAGGGCCTTCAGTACTTC	CASSAQGLQYF
13	TRBV28	-	-	TRBJ1-1	TGTGCCAGCAGACGGGGGGTGAACACTGAAGCTTTCTTT	CASRRGVNTEAFF
13	TRBV10-3	TRBD2	-	TRBJ2-5	TGTGCCATCCTCGGGGGGGAGGGAGAGACCCAGTACTTC	CAILGGEGETQYF
15	TRBV7-2	-	-	TRBJ1-5	TGTGCCAGCAGCTTAGGGCCTTATAGCAATCAGCCCCAGCATTTT	CASSLGPYSNQPQHF
13	TRBV19	-	-	TRBJ1-5	TGTGCCAGCGCGCAGGGTAGAGATCAGCCCCAGCATTTT	CASAQGRDQPQHF
13	TRBV6-5	-	once	TRBJ1-5	TGTGCCAGCAGTTACTCGCCCGGTCAGCCCCAGCATTTT	CASSYSPGQPQHF
13	TRBV7-2	TRBD1	-	TRBJ1-1	TGTGCCAGCAGCCAGACAGGGGACACTGAAGCTTTCTTT	CASSQTGDTEAFF
13	TRBV6-5	TRBD1	-	TRBJ1-4	TGTGCCACTCGGACAGGGGGTAAAGAAAAACTGTTTTTT	CATRTGGKEKLFF
12	TRBV28	-	-	TRBJ1-1	TGTGCCAGCAGCCGAACCGGGGGGAGGGCTTTCTTT	CASSRTGGRAFF
15	TRBV7-3	TRBD2	few	TRBJ2-1	TGTGCCAGCAGCTCAGCGGGAGGAACGCCTAAAGGGCAGTTCTTC	CASSSAGGTPKGQFF
15	TRBV6-6	-	-	TRBJ1-1	TGTGCCAGCAGTTACTCGAATAGCATGAACACTGAAGCTTTCTTT	CASSYSNSMNTEAFF
13	TRBV2	-	once	TRBJ1-3	TGTGCCAGCGCCGGGGGGAGAAGAAACACCATATATTTT	CASAGGRRNTIYF
16	TRBV28	TRBD2	-	TRBJ2-1	TGTGCCAGCAGTTTATCTTCGGGACTAGCGGGAGATGAGCAGTTCTTC	CASSLSSGLAGDEQFF
15	TRBV5-1	-	-	TRBJ2-6	TGCGCCAGCAGCTTGAGTTTAGCGGGGGCCAACGTCCTGACTTTC	CASSLSLAGANVLTF
14	TRBV6-1	TRBD1	-	TRBJ1-4	TGTGCCAGCAGTGTGAAGGGGGCAAGTGAAAAACTGTTTTTT	CASSVKGASEKLFF
16	TRBV6-6	-	-	TRBJ1-5	TGTGCCAGCACCAGAAAATCGGGGGGCGGGGGTCAGCCCCAGCATTTT	CASTRKSGGGGQPQHF
13	TRBV10-3	TRBD2	few	TRBJ2-1	TGTGCCATCAGGGGACTAGCGGACAATGAGCAGTTCTTC	CAIRGLADNEQFF
14	TRBV7-9	TRBD1	-	TRBJ2-7	TGTGCCAGCAGCCAGGGGGCGGGGACCTACGAGCAGTACTTC	CASSQGAGTYEQYF
14	TRBV5-6	-	-	TRBJ1-1	TGTGCCAGCAGCTTGGTCATTTCGAACACTGAAGCTTTCTTT	CASSLVISNTEAFF
15	TRBV5-5	TRBD1	once	TRBJ2-7	TGTGCCAGCAGCTTTCAAGACAGGGTGGGCTACGAGCAGTACTTC	CASSFQDRVGYEQYF
14	TRBV28	TRBD2	-	TRBJ2-7	TGTGCCAGCAGCTTTAGCGGGAGGGCCTACGAGCAGTACTTC	CASSFSGRAYEQYF
15	TRBV19	TRBD2	-	TRBJ2-7	TGTGCCAGTAGTATAGGGCGGGAGCGGTCCTACGAGCAGTACTTC	CASSIGRERSYEQYF
15	TRBV28	-	once	TRBJ2-1	TGTGCCAGCAGCTCACACACGGCCGGGTACAATGAGCAGTTCTTC	CASSSHTAGYNEQFF
14	TRBV7-2	-	-	TRBJ1-3	TGTGCCAGCAGCCCCGGGGTCTCTGGAAACACCATATATTTT	CASSPGVSGNTIYF
16	TRBV5-1	TRBD2	-	TRBJ2-3	TGCGCCAGCAGCTTGGGGGGGAGGGCCAGCACAGATACGCAGTATTTT	CASSLGGRASTDTQYF
14	TRBV27	TRBD1	-	TRBJ2-7	TGTGCCAGCAGTTTTGGGGACAGCAACTACGAGCAGTACTTC	CASSFGDSNYEQYF
13	TRBV7-3	-	-	TRBJ2-2	TGTGCCAGCAGCTCGTTCGGGGGAGGGGAGCTGTTTTTT	CASSSFGGGELFF
13	TRBV28	-	-	TRBJ1-1	TGTGCCAGCCGCCTTAGGGGGAACACTGAAGCTTTCTTT	CASRLRGNTEAFF
13	TRBV6-4	-	once	TRBJ1-1	TGTGCCAGCAGTGATGAGTACAGGACTGAAGCTTTCTTT	CASSDEYRTEAFF
16	TRBV11-2	-	-	TRBJ2-1	TGTGCCAGCAGCTTAGGGGGTGAGGGCAGATACAATGAGCAGTTCTTC	CASSLGGEGRYNEQFF
13	TRBV19	-	-	TRBJ1-5	TGTGCCAGTAGTACGCAGAAGAATCAGCCCCAGCATTTT	CASSTQKNQPQHF
15	TRBV2	TRBD2	-	TRBJ2-5	TGTGCCAGCGGGGATGCGGCGGGAGAACAAGAGACCCAGTACTTC	CASGDAAGEQETQYF
14	TRBV4-3	-	few	TRBJ1-2	TGCGCCAGCAGCCAAGACAGGGCCCCCTATGGCTACACCTTC	CASSQDRAPYGYTF
15	TRBV19	TRBD1	-	TRBJ2-5	TGTGCCAGTAGTATAGGGGGACAGAGAGAAGAGACCCAGTACTTC	CASSIGGQREETQYF
14	TRBV19	-	-	TRBJ2-1	TGTGCCAGTAGTATCGACATTCAGTACAATGAGCAGTTCTTC	CASSIDIQYNEQFF
16	TRBV19	-	few	TRBJ2-3	TGTGCCAGTAGTATACCCCCCCCGCGGAGCACAGATACGCAGTATTTT	CASSIPPPRSTDTQYF
19	TRBV11-2	-	-	TRBJ2-7	TGTGCCAGCAGCTTAGAGGTTTCCCTCTTCCGGGAGCGGACCTACGAGCAGTACTTC	CASSLEVSLFRERTYEQYF